The present TCR beta chain was sequenced within a study of blood T cell repertoires in COVID-19 (dated by TCRdb to between 2020 and 2021). Context from the whole study: Collaborator samples came from the United States, Italy and Spain and covered acute and convalescent phases of COVID-19. The material from the prospective study consisted of cDNA or gDNA derived from T cells, B-cell-depleted T cells, or PBMCs. HLA class I and class II types, where available, came from metadata supplied by the sample provider rather than from assay-based typing. A de-identified subject ID, COVID-19 status, age in years and sex were almost always included in the sample metadata. The repertoires were released in a freely available public database meant as a resource for research on the immune response to SARS-CoV-2. The dataset comprised deeply sampled blood TCRbeta repertoires from subjects exposed to, actively infected with, or recovered from COVID-19. Samples came from the ongoing ImmuneRACE study (first 160 participants) plus 1,254 subjects from 6 global collaborators. General findings and caveats noted by the study authors: How much clinical and demographic metadata was included differed by source and by participant, and the metadata was provided uncurated.

The immunoSEQ Assay, a bias-controlled multiplex PCR, was used to amplify TCRbeta CDR3 regions from genomic DNA. Per the authors' processing: Nucleated cell counts per sample were estimated from amplification of reference gene primers within the assay. To quantify the absolute abundance of each unique TCRbeta CDR3 rearrangement, sequence reads were collapsed and filtered. Productive Simpson clonality was computed per sample as the square root of Simpson's diversity index over productive rearrangements. TCRdb limited this immuneACCESS table to in-frame rearrangements with V and J called. A share of clones is missing; checked studies link under half to unresolved V genes, and the rest is unexplained. V, J and clone size derive from that table, while D and trimming were established from the DNA sequence. This sample comprises around 450,000 clones, around 89% of them detected only once. Of the sample, 4% to 5.5% falls within the top ten clones.

Between the V and J ends, shortened by 3 bases and 6 bases respectively, the junction contains 13 bases. The CDR3 spans 15 residues, from the cysteine through the phenylalanine. CDR3 DNA is the only sequence kept; it has 45 bases, read in frame from the first base. Looking up the germline V gene yields CDR1 SGHRS and CDR2 YFSETQ. Whole blood was collected in K2EDTA tubes by collaborating institutions according to the institutions' own protocols. For TCRbeta analysis, collaborators shipped samples as frozen whole blood, isolated PBMCs, or DNA extracted from either of those sample types. In the case of this clone: Its antigen target is currently unknown. No much larger clone is present one base from it, and per-base qualities are unavailable.

Material: peripheral blood. This receptor chain uses TRBV5-1 and TRBJ1-6; a confident D gene designation cannot be given. The sequence was collected from a woman aged 25 to 39 with acute or convalescent COVID-19. CDR3 sequence: CASSWALSSNSPLHF. The nucleotide sequence reads TGCGCCAGCAGCTGGGCCCTCTCCAGTAATTCACCCCTCCACTTT.